What follows are 29 T cell receptor beta chains derived from one specimen sequenced in a study of CD8+CD57+ T cells in acquired aplastic anemia. Profiling of TCR beta VDJ combinations and CDR3 sequences used genomic DNA as template. In TCRdb, the reads were re-called with MiXCR into one record per CDR3 protein. The sample has about 270,000 distinct CDR3 sequences, 45% to 70% seen once. Material: sorted CD4+, CD8+, or CD8+CD57+ T cells (not recorded which) from PBMCs. The receptors come from a human donor with severe aplastic anemia or a healthy control (not recorded which).

Only a few counts were recorded for this clonotype. The CDR3 DNA follows: TGTGCCACCAGTGACCCGGGGGGAATCCTGTCTGAGCAGTTCTTC. This codes for CATSDPGGILSEQFF. This chain uses TRBV24-1 with TRBJ2-1; TRBD2 matches 7 bases. V trimming: 4 bases; J trimming: 9 bases; junction bases outside the gene matches: 11. The CDR3 extends over 15 amino acids. Germline V lookup: CDR1 KGHDR, CDR2 SFDVKD.

This clonotype was seen ten or more times. J is TRBJ2-5 and V is TRBV5-8, with 8 bases that match TRBD2. V gave up 0 bases and J gave up 5 bases; unmatched junction bases: 9. Germline values: CDR1 SGHTS, CDR2 YDEGEE. CDR3 length: 16 residues. CDR3 amino acids: CASSLGIAGSWETQYF. The CDR3 nucleotides read TGTGCCAGCAGCTTGGGAATAGCGGGGTCCTGGGAGACCCAGTACTTC.

The genes are TRBV7-2 and TRBJ2-5, with 8 nucleotides matching TRBD2. With the DNA end fitting TRBJ2-1 better, the J assignment may be wrong. Germline V gene lookup returns CDR1 SGHTA and CDR2 FQGNSA. This CDR3 is built from 13 residues. CDR3 region: CASSSNSGVEQFF. The CDR3, as DNA: TGTGCCAGCAGCTCAAATAGCGGGGTCGAGCAGTTCTTC.

The chain recombines TRBV30 with TRBJ2-7, with 14 nucleotides matching TRBD2. V was clipped by 0 bases and J by 2 bases; unmatched bases: 0. Germline loops: CDR1 GTSNPN, CDR2 SVGIG (reference sequence). This CDR3 spans 15 amino acids. CDR3 in amino acids: CAWSVTSGGAYEQYF. The DNA of the CDR3 is TGTGCCTGGAGTGTGACTAGCGGGGGGGCCTACGAGCAGTACTTC.

This chain uses TRBV6-5 with TRBJ2-7, with D possibly being TRBD1 (5 bases). This CDR3 is built from 14 residues. Trimming stripped 2 bases from V and 5 bases from J, with 13 bases between. Germline CDR1 MNHEY, CDR2 SVGAGI. CDR3 protein: CASSYGQGVNEQYF. CDR3 nucleotide sequence: TGTGCCAGCAGTTACGGGCAAGGGGTTAACGAGCAGTACTTC.

The chain employs TRBV7-2 and TRBJ1-1; the match to TRBD1 covers 11 bases. This CDR3 spans 13 amino acids. Germline CDR1 is SGHTA and CDR2 is FQGNSA. Germline trimming cut 1 base from V and 10 bases from J; bases unmatched to any gene: 2. In DNA, the CDR3 is TGTGCCAGCAGCTTAGGAGGGACAGGGGGAGCTTTCTTT. This codes for CASSLGGTGGAFF.

This clonotype occurred a few times. This rearrangement joins TRBV12-3 or TRBV12-4 to TRBJ1-1; D is possibly TRBD1 (5 bases). The CDR3 totals 11 residues. V lost 6 bases, J lost 7 bases, and 9 bases lay in between. In DNA form, the CDR3 reads TGTGCCAGCAGCCGGACATTTGAAGCTTTCTTT. Protein sequence: CASSRTFEAFF.

This clonotype was counted at least ten times. The V and J genes are TRBV6-5 and TRBJ1-1; D gene unclear. V lost 5 bases and J lost 4, with 8 bases in between. CDR3 length equals 12 residues. Germline CDR1 MNHEY, CDR2 SVGAGI. The CDR3 loop is CASSRRGTEAFF. The CDR3 DNA follows: TGTGCCAGCAGTCGTAGAGGCACTGAAGCTTTCTTT.

This chain links TRBV20-1 with TRBJ2-2; D perhaps matches TRBD1 (6 bases). The CDR3 totals 11 residues. V was shortened by 6 bases and J by 7 bases, with 9 bases between the two germline ends. Germline CDR1 reads DFQATT; CDR2 reads SNEGSKA (reference sequence). The CDR3 is CSAGGDGELFF. As DNA, the CDR3 is TGCAGTGCAGGGGGAGACGGGGAGCTGTTTTTT.

Ten or more counts support this clonotype. This chain joins TRBV6-1 and TRBJ1-5; D gene ambiguous. There are 13 residues in the CDR3. V dropped 6 bases and J dropped 5 bases, with 11 bases sitting between them. The germline V gene has CDR1 MNHNS and CDR2 SASEGT. CDR3 in DNA: TGTGCCAGCAGAATAGTACGCGATCAGCCCCAGCATTTT. Translated: CASRIVRDQPQHF.

This chain links TRBV29-1 with TRBJ1-2, with D perhaps TRBD1 (6 bases). The germline CDR1 and CDR2 sequences are SQVTM and ANQGSEA. Trimming shortened V by 4 bases and J by 4 bases, and 10 bases separated the two germline ends. CDR3 size: 12 residues. The CDR3 DNA sequence: TGCAGCGTTGCACAGGGTGGCTATGGCTACACCTTC. This gives the protein CSVAQGGYGYTF. Full variable domain (outside the CDR3, taken from reference TRBV29-1 and TRBJ1-2): SAVISQKPSRDICQRGTSLTIQCQVDSQVTMMFWYRQQPGQSLTLIATANQGSEATYESGFVIDKFPISRPNLTFSTLTVSNMSPEDSSIYLCSVAQGGYGYTFGSGTRLTVV.

The V and J genes are TRBV12-3 or TRBV12-4 and TRBJ2-5, with D possibly being TRBD1 (6 bases). Deletions cut 5 bases from V and 7 bases from J, with 14 bases between. This CDR3 is built from 13 residues. The CDR3 sequence is CASSGTPRGTQYF. The CDR3 DNA sequence: TGTGCCAGCAGTGGGACACCTCGGGGGACCCAGTACTTC.

The chain combines TRBV5-1 with TRBJ1-1; no firm D call. The CDR3 has 12 residues. CDR1 is SGHRS and CDR2 is YFSETQ in the germline V gene. The V gene lost 4 bases and the J gene lost 7 bases, with 11 bases spanning the gap. The CDR3 spells CASSQAWGEAFF. The DNA of the CDR3 is TGCGCCAGCAGCCAGGCTTGGGGTGAAGCTTTCTTT.

This sequence joins TRBV15 and TRBJ2-3; 8 positions match TRBD1. V dropped 4 bases and J dropped 1; count of bases not matched to a gene: 1. This CDR3 contains 14 residues. The germline V gene has CDR1 LNHNV and CDR2 YYDKDF (reference sequence). CDR3 sequence reads: CATSTGQGTDTQYF. In DNA form, the CDR3 reads TGTGCCACCAGCACGGGACAGGGCACAGATACGCAGTATTTT.

This clonotype was counted between two and nine times. One end of the junction fails to match germline, which may point to a read error. V usage is TRBV24-1 and J usage is TRBJ2-7; D not certain. Germline V gene data show CDR1 as KGHDR and CDR2 as SFDVKD. The CDR3 length is 13 residues. CDR3 coding DNA: TGTGCCACCAGTCCAGCCCGGTTTTACGAGCAGTACTTT. Its translation: CATSPARFYEQYF.

V and J are TRBV5-1 and TRBJ2-7; 7 nucleotides line up with TRBD1. Trimming took 4 bases from V and 6 from J; bases not matched to a gene: 7. The CDR3 covers 13 residues. Germline CDR1 reads SGHRS; CDR2 reads YFSETQ. This chain's CDR3 is CASSPGTDAEQYF. DNA for the CDR3: TGCGCCAGCAGCCCCGGGACAGATGCCGAGCAGTACTTC.

The table lists this clonotype with a few counts. The rearrangement joins TRBV7-2 to TRBJ2-7, with 9 bases that match TRBD1. This CDR3 has 16 amino acids. Germline lookup yields CDR1 SGHTA and CDR2 FQGNSA. With V trimmed by 5 bases and J by 3 bases, 11 bases remained unmatched. CDR3: CASSPRWGTGHYEQYF. In DNA, the CDR3 is TGTGCCAGCAGCCCGAGGTGGGGGACAGGGCACTACGAGCAGTACTTC.

This clonotype has ten or more counts. The chain has TRBV20-1 and TRBJ1-4; 8 bases match TRBD1. Germline CDR1 and CDR2: DFQATT and SNEGSKA (reference sequence). V lost 4 bases to trimming and J lost 8 bases; unmatched junction nucleotides: 6. The CDR3 totals 13 residues. Here the CDR3 reads CSATGGEGEKLFF. The CDR3 nucleotides read TGCAGTGCTACAGGGGGCGAAGGCGAAAAACTGTTTTTT.

This chain links TRBV7-9 with TRBJ2-4; 7 bases fit TRBD1. This CDR3 contains 13 residues. V was pared by 5 bases and J by 4 bases, with 2 bases of the junction left unmatched. Germline CDR1 and CDR2: SEHNR and FQNEAQ (reference sequence). The CDR3 DNA sequence: TGTGCCAGCAGCACACAGGGGAAAAACATTCAGTACTTC. Translation gives CASSTQGKNIQYF.

This chain joins TRBV7-2 and TRBJ1-6; D is unresolved. Trimming pared 2 bases from V and 9 bases from J, leaving 8 bases between. The CDR3 is made up of 13 amino acids. CDR1 is SGHTA and CDR2 is FQGNSA in the germline V gene. The CDR3 region has the DNA TGTGCCAGCAGCTTACCCATCCGTTCACCCCTCCACTTT. Translating it yields CASSLPIRSPLHF.

Details on this clonotype: A read error is likely, as this CDR3 ends without the conserved phenylalanine or tryptophan. This chain connects TRBV20-1 to TRBJ1-6, with D possibly being TRBD1 (5 bases). Trimming cost V 5 bases and J 4 bases, with 15 bases left between them. The CDR3 spans 15 residues. Germline loops: CDR1 DFQATT, CDR2 SNEGSKA (reference sequence). The DNA for the CDR3 is TGCAGTGCTTTGGGAGGGGTCCTATATAATTCACCCCTCCACCTT. It specifies CSALGGVLYNSPLHL.

The rearrangement uses TRBV7-8 and TRBJ2-3; 9 bases agree with TRBD2. The germline gives CDR1 SGHVS, CDR2 FQNEAQ. Trimming at V came to 1 base and at J to 9 bases, leaving 5 bases not matched to a gene. The length of the CDR3 is 14 residues. The CDR3 loop is CASSLGGSGGTQYF. In DNA, the CDR3 is TGTGCCAGCAGCTTAGGAGGTAGCGGGGGAACGCAGTATTTT.

This clonotype was picked up a small number of times. This sequence joins TRBV20-1 and TRBJ2-7; TRBD1 might be the D (6 bases). This CDR3 has 14 residues. Per germline, CDR1 DFQATT and CDR2 SNEGSKA (reference sequence). Trimming stripped 6 bases from V and 3 bases from J, with 18 bases between. This CDR3 is CSARDTGNIYEQYF. CDR3 DNA sequence: TGCAGTGCCAGGGATACAGGGAACATCTACGAGCAGTACTTC.

This clonotype turned up a few times. The V and J genes are TRBV20-1 and TRBJ2-7; tentatively, D is TRBD2 (5 bases). Germline CDR1 is DFQATT and CDR2 is SNEGSKA (reference sequence). This CDR3 region has 15 residues. The germline V and J ends were trimmed by 6 bases and 6 bases, with 24 bases remaining between them. The CDR3 nucleotides read TGCAGTGCCGTCTCGCCCTCGAGGGCCAAGGTCGAGCAGTACTTC. Amino acids: CSAVSPSRAKVEQYF.

The V gene is TRBV10-2, the J gene TRBJ2-3; D might be TRBD2 (6 bases). V dropped 0 bases and J dropped 5 bases, with 9 bases sitting between them. Germline assignment: CDR1 WSHSY and CDR2 SAAADI. CDR3 length equals 14 residues. The CDR3 sequence is CASSESLAIDTQYF. Written as DNA, the CDR3 is TGCGCCAGCAGTGAGTCACTAGCAATAGATACGCAGTATTTT.

This chain connects TRBV7-9 to TRBJ2-7, with D unclear. CDR3 length: 13 amino acids. In germline, CDR1 is SEHNR, CDR2 FQNEAQ (reference sequence). Trimming cost V 5 bases and J 5 bases, with 13 bases left between them. CDR3 DNA sequence: TGTGCCAGCAGCAGTGGACGGGCCAACGAGCAGTACTTC. Translated, it gives CASSSGRANEQYF.

This clonotype came up a few times. CDR3 sequence: CASSRDRVDEQYF. The CDR3 region has the DNA TGTGCCAGCAGTCGGGACAGGGTTGACGAGCAGTACTTC. The genes are TRBV12-3 or TRBV12-4 and TRBJ2-7, with 9 bases identical to TRBD1. V shed 5 bases and J 5 bases; nucleotides not matched to a gene: 4. The CDR3 length is 13 residues.

This clonotype was found many times. The V call is TRBV30, the J call TRBJ1-6; D call uncertain. V dropped 7 bases and J dropped 8 bases, with 15 bases sitting between them. Germline assignment: CDR1 GTSNPN and CDR2 SVGIG (reference sequence). The CDR3 runs to 13 residues. The CDR3 sequence: CAFLFSGDSPLHF. The CDR3 DNA is TGTGCCTTCCTCTTCTCTGGGGATTCACCCCTCCACTTT.

This clonotype has a handful of counts. The V gene is TRBV7-3, the J gene TRBJ2-3, with D possibly TRBD2 on 6 matching bases. Germline V CDR1 and CDR2: SGHTA, FQGTGA. CDR3 length: 14 amino acids. The ends were cut back, 2 bases at V and 4 bases at J, with 10 bases in the middle. CDR3 sequence: CASSLGGMADTQYF. The CDR3, as DNA: TGTGCCAGCAGCTTAGGCGGGATGGCAGATACGCAGTATTTT.